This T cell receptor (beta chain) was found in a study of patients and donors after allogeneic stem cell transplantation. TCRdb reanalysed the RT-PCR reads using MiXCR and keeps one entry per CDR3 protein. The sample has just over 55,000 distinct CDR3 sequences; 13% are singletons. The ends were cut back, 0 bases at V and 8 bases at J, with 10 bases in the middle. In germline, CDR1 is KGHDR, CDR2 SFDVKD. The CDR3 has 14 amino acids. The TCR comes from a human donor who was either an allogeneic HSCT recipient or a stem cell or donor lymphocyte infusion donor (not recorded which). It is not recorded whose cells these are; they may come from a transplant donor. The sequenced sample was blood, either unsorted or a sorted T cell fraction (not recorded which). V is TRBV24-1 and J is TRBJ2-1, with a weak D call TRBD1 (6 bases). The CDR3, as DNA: TGTGCCACCAGTGATTTGCGCCCAGGGGATGAGCAGTTCTTC. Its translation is CATSDLRPGDEQFF.